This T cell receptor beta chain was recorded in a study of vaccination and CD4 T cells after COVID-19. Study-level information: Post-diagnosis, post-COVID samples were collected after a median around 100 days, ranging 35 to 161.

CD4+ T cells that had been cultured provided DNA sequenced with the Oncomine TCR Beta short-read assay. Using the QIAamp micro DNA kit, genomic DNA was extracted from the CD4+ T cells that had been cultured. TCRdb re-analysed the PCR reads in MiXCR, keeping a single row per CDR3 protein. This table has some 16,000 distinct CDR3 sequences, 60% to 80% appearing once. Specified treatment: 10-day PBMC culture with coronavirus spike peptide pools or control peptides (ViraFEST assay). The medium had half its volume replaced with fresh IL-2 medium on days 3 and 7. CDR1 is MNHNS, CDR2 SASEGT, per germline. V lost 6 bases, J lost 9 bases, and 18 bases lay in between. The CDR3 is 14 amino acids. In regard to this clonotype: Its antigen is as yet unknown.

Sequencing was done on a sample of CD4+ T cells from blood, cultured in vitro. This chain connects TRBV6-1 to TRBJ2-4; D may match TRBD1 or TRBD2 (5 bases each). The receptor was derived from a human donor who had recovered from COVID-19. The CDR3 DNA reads TGTGCCAGCAGGGACCGGGACGTGCTTGGCATTCAGTACTTC. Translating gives CASRDRDVLGIQYF.